Reported below is one T cell receptor beta chain. What it recognizes is unknown. Distinct nucleotide sequences in the sample also encode this CDR3. The data were taken from a study of shared clonotypes between healthy human individuals. Study context: Three plates were used per donor for CD4 naive, three for CD4 memory, two for CD8 naive and one for CD8 memory.

This CDR3 has 14 amino acids. The V end was cut by 0 bases, the J end by 0 bases, with 5 bases between. From germline, CDR1 is LGHNA and CDR2 YSLEER. The naive CD8 subset, CD45RO-negative cells positively selected for CCR7, excluded terminally differentiated effector memory CD45RA+ cells. Template for every sorted-subset replicate PCR totaled about 0.2 ug DNA, tens of thousands of T cell genomes. Sequenced by immunoSEQ multiplex PCR; TCRdb stores in-frame clones only, minus some. Here the sample spans about 2 million clones, roughly 94% being singletons. Study results and limitations: Sequencing depth was expected to affect clonotype sharing among donors. In contrast to clonotypes shared by all four donors, non-shared clonotypes had lower generation probabilities.

This clonotype was sampled from a man aged 18 to 29 in good health. This rearrangement joins TRBV4-3 to TRBJ1-1; no clear D gene. Input material: naive CD8+ T cells sorted from blood. CDR3 DNA: TGCGCCAGCAGCCAAGATCGCTTGAACACTGAAGCTTTCTTT. It yields the protein CASSQDRLNTEAFF.